A single TCR beta chain is shown here with its context. Its antigen is as yet unknown. Germline trimming cut 4 bases from V and 0 bases from J; bases unmatched to any gene: 11. Germline CDR1 reads SQVTM; CDR2 reads ANQGSEA. The CDR3 runs to 16 residues. These data originate in a study of blood T cells in healthy people across ages. Findings and caveats of the study: Diversity estimates drawn from one million T cells were deemed underestimates. Among T cells, TCR beta diversity per million cells dropped roughly linearly as age rose.

A second PCR, run for roughly 7 to 12 cycles, used a sample-barcoded 5' primer plus a J-beta primer mix. TCRdb passed the 5' RACE reads through MiXCR, listing each CDR3 protein once. This sample yields more than 600,000 distinct CDR3 sequences, of which approximately 25% are seen a single time; 9.4% belongs to the top ten. In addition, the sample was reused for a study of T cells of mothers and their children.

Sequenced sample: blood. The chain links TRBV29-1 to TRBJ1-1, with 7 positions matching TRBD1. This TCR was recovered from a boy under 18 in good health. The CDR3 protein is CSVGPTGVRMNTEAFF. The CDR3 DNA is TGCAGCGTTGGCCCTACAGGGGTACGGATGAACACTGAAGCTTTCTTT.